This entry lists 30 T cell receptor beta chains sequenced from one sample in a study of breast tumors, draining lymph nodes, adjacent tissues. Breast cancer patients provided tissue from their axillary draining lymph nodes. Each CDR3 protein is one row after TCRdb ran MiXCR on the multiplex PCR reads. This table has about 140,000 distinct CDR3 sequences, roughly 33% appearing once. The sequencing sample was made of axillary lymph node tissue. These receptors were obtained from a female donor with breast cancer. Some clones in this sample may be carry-over from other donors' samples.

This clonotype showed up many times. The gene calls are TRBV3-1 and TRBJ1-5; D not resolved. V dropped 1 base and J dropped 0 bases, with 10 bases sitting between them. The germline V gene has CDR1 LGHDT and CDR2 YNNKEL (reference sequence). CDR3 length: 16 amino acids. The CDR3 loop is CASSQGFETSNQPQHF. In DNA, the CDR3 is TGTGCCAGCAGCCAAGGGTTCGAAACTAGCAATCAGCCCCAGCATTTT.

This clonotype was detected ten times or more. This sequence joins TRBV2 and TRBJ1-3, with a tentative D call TRBD1 (6 bases). Between the trimmed V and J ends, which lost 8 bases and 2 bases, there was a span of 7 bases. CDR1 SNHLY and CDR2 FYNNEI come from the germline V gene. CDR3 length: 12 residues. The CDR3 DNA sequence: TGTGCCAGCGACAGGCCTGGAAACACCATATATTTT. Protein sequence: CASDRPGNTIYF.

The table lists this clonotype with many counts. The chain has TRBV5-1 and TRBJ2-3; no reliable D call. Germline CDR1 reads SGHRS; CDR2 reads YFSETQ. Deletions cut 0 bases from V and 3 bases from J, with 2 bases between. CDR3 length: 12 amino acids. The CDR3: CASSLETDTQYF. DNA of the CDR3: TGCGCCAGCAGCTTGGAAACAGATACGCAGTATTTT.

The sample holds many counts of this clonotype. The rearrangement links TRBV6-2 or TRBV6-3 to TRBJ2-2, with D possibly being TRBD1 (6 bases). The CDR3 totals 17 residues. Germline CDR1 MNHEY, CDR2 SVGEGT. V was trimmed by 2 bases and J by 5 bases, leaving 18 bases between them. CDR3 sequence: CASSYPKSGHRTGELFF. The CDR3 region has the DNA TGTGCCAGCAGTTACCCGAAATCGGGACACCGGACCGGGGAGCTGTTTTTT.

For the CDR3, the DNA is TGTGCCAGCAGCACAGGGGGATCTCAGCCCCAGCATTTT. Protein sequence: CASSTGGSQPQHF. This rearrangement joins TRBV7-9 to TRBJ1-5; 8 bases map to TRBD1. The J segment lost 6 bases and the V segment lost 5 bases, leaving 3 bases of the junction unmatched. The CDR3 loop spans 13 amino acids. Germline V CDR1 and CDR2: SEHNR, FQNEAQ (reference sequence).

This clonotype has more than one count but fewer than ten. This chain connects TRBV28 to TRBJ2-2; perhaps TRBD1 as D (5 bases). This CDR3 region has 14 residues. The ends were cut back, 5 bases at V and 6 bases at J, with 13 bases in the middle. CDR1 and CDR2 (germline): MDHEN, SYDVKM. The CDR3 spells CASSVPTVAGELFF. In DNA, the CDR3 is TGTGCCAGCAGTGTCCCGACAGTAGCCGGGGAGCTGTTTTTT.

This clonotype was detected many times. V usage is TRBV12-3 or TRBV12-4 and J usage is TRBJ2-5, with TRBD2 as a possible D gene (5 bases). Between the trimmed V and J ends, which lost 6 bases and 9 bases, there was a span of 11 bases. The CDR3 is 11 residues long. The CDR3 coding sequence is TGTGCCAGCAGCCTAACGGGGTCCCAGTACTTC. It translates to CASSLTGSQYF.

This clonotype was seen ten or more times. The chain employs TRBV12-3 or TRBV12-4 and TRBJ2-7, with D maybe TRBD1 (5 bases). This CDR3 spans 13 amino acids. V dropped 10 bases and J dropped 0 bases, with 13 bases sitting between them. The CDR3 DNA sequence: TGTGCCACCTCGACAGATTACTCCTACGAGCAGTACTTC. Amino acids: CATSTDYSYEQYF.

Worth noting for this clonotype: A clone one base away is much larger, so this may be a read error. The J gene is TRBJ1-2, the V gene TRBV12-3 or TRBV12-4; the match to TRBD1 covers 7 bases. The CDR3 loop spans 14 amino acids. Here the CDR3 reads CASSSGEGAYGYAF. Written as DNA, the CDR3 is TGTGCCAGCAGTTCGGGGGAGGGGGCGTATGGCTACGCCTTC.

This clonotype appeared a few times. A read error may explain this, as a much larger clone is one base away. V usage is TRBV6-6 and J usage is TRBJ1-4; D uncertain. The germline gives CDR1 MNHNY, CDR2 SVGAGI (reference sequence). Trimming stripped 6 bases from V and 4 bases from J, with 15 bases between. The CDR3 has 15 residues. The CDR3 DNA is TGTGCCAGCAGACCTTCCTACATGGATAATGAAAAACTGTTTTTT. Translating gives CASRPSYMDNEKLFF.

CDR3 in DNA: TGCAGCGTGATCCAGGGCAGGGAGGGCTATGGCTACACCTTC. Its translation: CSVIQGREGYGYTF. The chain joins TRBV29-1 to TRBJ1-2; TRBD1 might be the D (5 bases). The ends were cut back, 6 bases at V and 4 bases at J, with 18 bases in the middle. CDR1 is SQVTM, CDR2 ANQGSEA, per germline. The CDR3 contains 14 residues.

A note on this clonotype: At one of its ends the junction is not consistent with the germline gene, which may arise from a read error. This chain joins TRBV6-5 and TRBJ2-5; D perhaps matches TRBD2 (5 bases). Germline V gene lookup returns CDR1 MNHEY and CDR2 SVGAGI. This CDR3 is 14 amino acids long. The CDR3 here is CASRAVGAPETRYF. As DNA, the CDR3 is TGTGCCAGCAGAGCTGTGGGAGCGCCGGAGACCCGGTACTTC.

This clonotype was found many times. The J gene is TRBJ2-2, the V gene TRBV28, with 7 bases aligning to TRBD1. CDR3 length: 13 amino acids. The germline CDR1 and CDR2 sequences are MDHEN and SYDVKM. V shed 4 bases, J shed 8 bases, and the junction held 4 bases outside the gene matches. The CDR3: CASSSQGTGELFF. CDR3 sequence (DNA): TGTGCCAGCAGTTCACAGGGGACGGGGGAGCTGTTTTTT.

The chain employs TRBV19 and TRBJ2-3, with TRBD1 as a possible D gene (6 bases). V was cut by 8 bases and J by 5 bases, with 23 bases left in between. CDR1 is LNHDA, CDR2 SQIVND, per germline (reference sequence). There are 16 residues in the CDR3. CDR3 protein: CASGNPGTTPGDTQYF. The CDR3 DNA reads TGTGCCAGTGGTAACCCCGGGACAACGCCTGGAGATACGCAGTATTTT. Using reference TRBV19 and TRBJ2-3 for the parts outside the CDR3, the full variable domain is DGGITQSPKYLFRKEGQNVTLSCEQNLNHDAMYWYRQDPGQGLRLIYYSQIVNDFQKGDIAEGYSVSREKKESFPLTVTSAQKNPTAFYLCASGNPGTTPGDTQYFGPGTRLTVL.

Notes on this clonotype: A single base separates this from a much larger clone, so it may be a read error. The chain couples TRBV5-1 to TRBJ2-4; D is possibly TRBD1 (6 bases). V was shortened by 0 bases and J by 10 bases, with 14 bases between the two germline ends. The CDR3 is made up of 14 amino acids. Germline V lookup: CDR1 SGHRS, CDR2 YFSETQ. Here the CDR3 reads CASSLETGTEIQYF. The CDR3 bases are TGCGCCAGCAGCTTGGAAACAGGGACGGAGATTCAGTACTTC.

This clonotype was picked up many times. J is TRBJ2-3 and V is TRBV5-8, with unresolved D. This CDR3 comprises 14 residues. Germline V gene data show CDR1 as SGHTS and CDR2 as YDEGEE. Between the trimmed V and J ends, which lost 4 bases and 1 base, there was a span of 10 bases. This CDR3 is CASSPQAGTDTQYF. CDR3 nucleotide sequence: TGTGCCAGCAGCCCCCAAGCAGGCACAGATACGCAGTATTTT.

This clonotype came up many times. The chain couples TRBV28 to TRBJ2-7; TRBD2 is a possible D gene (7 bases). The CDR3 loop spans 19 amino acids. The ends were cut back, 2 bases at V and 5 bases at J, with 28 bases in the middle. Germline V gene data show CDR1 as MDHEN and CDR2 as SYDVKM. CDR3 nucleotide sequence: TGTGCCAGCAGTTTAACTCCGAAAACCCTAGGGGGGGATTTCCACGAGCAGTACTTC. This encodes CASSLTPKTLGGDFHEQYF.

V and J are TRBV18 and TRBJ1-1; tentative D call: TRBD1 (5 bases). In germline, CDR1 is KGHSH, CDR2 LQKENI. The CDR3 is made up of 15 amino acids. The germline V and J ends were trimmed by 3 bases and 5 bases, with 16 bases remaining between them. The CDR3 here is CASSPPSSGRTEAFF. The CDR3 DNA follows: TGTGCCAGCTCACCTCCATCCTCAGGGAGGACTGAAGCTTTCTTT.

The sample holds many counts of this clonotype. The chain joins TRBV7-6 to TRBJ1-1, with TRBD1 identical over 11 bases. This CDR3 spans 17 amino acids. V was clipped by 4 bases and J by 4 bases; unmatched bases: 11. The V gene's germline CDR1 is SGHVS and CDR2 FNYEAQ. The CDR3 nucleotides are TGTGCCAGCAGCTCCGCCCCGGCCGGGACAGGGGGCACTGAAGCTTTCTTT. Amino acid sequence: CASSSAPAGTGGTEAFF.

This clonotype was counted at least ten times. Here the CDR3 reads CAWSVRGADNSPLHF. The CDR3 nucleotides are TGTGCCTGGAGTGTACGGGGGGCTGATAATTCACCCCTCCACTTT. The V gene is TRBV30, the J gene TRBJ1-6, with D possibly TRBD1 on 6 matching bases. Looked up from germline, CDR1 is GTSNPN and CDR2 is SVGIG (reference sequence). The CDR3 loop spans 15 amino acids. Trimming stripped 0 bases from V and 5 bases from J, with 11 bases between.

Comment on this clonotype: Being one base from a much bigger clone, this may be a read error. The chain is built from TRBV6-1 and TRBJ1-5, with 9 bases matching TRBD1. This CDR3 has 16 amino acids. Germline CDR1 is MNHNS and CDR2 is SASEGT. The ends lost 8 bases at V and 4 bases at J; junction bases unmatched: 12. The CDR3 DNA reads TGTGCCAGCGAGCGGACCCCGGGACAGGGTAATCAGCCCCAGCATTTT. It specifies CASERTPGQGNQPQHF.

This clonotype was recorded at least ten times. CDR3 nucleotides: TGTGCCAGCAGCTTAACGGGTAGCGTCCCAGATACGCAGTATTTT. Encoded protein: CASSLTGSVPDTQYF. This chain connects TRBV7-3 to TRBJ2-3; D may be TRBD2 (5 bases). The CDR3 spans 15 residues. V dropped 0 bases and J dropped 4 bases, with 11 bases sitting between them. The germline V gene has CDR1 SGHTA and CDR2 FQGTGA.

The chain has TRBV4-2 and TRBJ2-3; possibly TRBD2 for D (6 bases). This CDR3 contains 15 residues. Germline assignment: CDR1 LGHNA and CDR2 YNFKEQ. Trimming took 5 bases from V and 4 from J, leaving 16 bases between them. The CDR3 DNA is TGTGCCAGCAGCTACCTGGACGGGACTGCAGATACGCAGTATTTT. Translation: CASSYLDGTADTQYF.

This sequence joins TRBV5-4 and TRBJ2-7; unclear D gene. From germline, CDR1 is SGHNT and CDR2 YYREEE (reference sequence). Trimming took 1 base from V and 0 from J, leaving 8 bases between them. The CDR3 sequence is 14 residues long. The CDR3 loop is CASSLQQPSYEQYV. CDR3 DNA sequence: TGTGCCAGCAGCTTGCAACAGCCCTCCTACGAGCAGTACGTC.

Remarks on this clonotype: At one end, the junction sequence differs from germline, possibly due to a read error. The V and J genes are TRBV29-1 and TRBJ2-2; D unclear. CDR3 length equals 13 residues. CDR1 is SQVTM and CDR2 is ANQGSEA in the germline V gene. The CDR3 loop reads CSSPDANAGELFF. DNA for the CDR3: TGCAGCTCTCCCGACGCGAACGCCGGGGAGCTGTTTTTT.

This clonotype was observed many times. The chain joins TRBV9 to TRBJ2-3, with 8 positions matching TRBD2. Looked up from germline, CDR1 is SGDLS and CDR2 is YYNGEE. This CDR3 comprises 15 residues. With V trimmed by 0 bases and J by 2 bases, 2 bases remained unmatched. As DNA, the CDR3 is TGTGCCAGCAGCGTAGGACTAGCGTCCACAGATACGCAGTATTTT. Translating it yields CASSVGLASTDTQYF.

This chain uses TRBV24-1 with TRBJ2-7; 11 bases are a match to TRBD2. V was clipped by 5 bases and J by 0 bases; unmatched bases: 8. Germline loops: CDR1 KGHDR, CDR2 SFDVKD. The CDR3 has 17 amino acids. This CDR3 reads CATSGGLAVKSSYEQYV. CDR3 DNA: TGTGCCACCAGTGGGGGACTAGCGGTTAAGAGCTCCTACGAGCAGTACGTC.

Points on this clonotype: This may come from a read error, since a much larger clone is one base off. The V and J genes are TRBV13 and TRBJ1-1, with 7 bases identical to TRBD1. The ends lost 5 bases at V and 1 base at J; junction bases unmatched: 10. This CDR3 has 16 amino acids. Germline V CDR1 and CDR2: PRHDT, FYEKMQ (reference sequence). The CDR3 DNA reads as TGTGCCAGCAGCCTTCAGACAGGGTCTGGGAACACTGAAGCTTTCTTT. This gives the protein CASSLQTGSGNTEAFF.

This clonotype was seen ten or more times. This rearrangement joins TRBV11-3 to TRBJ2-6; 8 bases fit TRBD1. The length of the CDR3 is 18 residues. V shed 5 bases and J 1 base; nucleotides not matched to a gene: 10. From germline, CDR1 is SGHNT and CDR2 YENEEA. CDR3 coding DNA: TGTGCCAGCAGCCCCCGGACAGGGCTGCGATCTGGGGCCAACGTCCTGACTTTC. This codes for CASSPRTGLRSGANVLTF.

This clonotype appeared a few times. Being one base from a much bigger clone, this may be a read error. The chain couples TRBV5-4 to TRBJ2-5; D is possibly TRBD1 (5 bases). Trimming took off 4 bases at V and 4 bases at J, with 11 bases between the two ends. This CDR3 has 13 amino acids. The V gene's germline CDR1 is SGHNT and CDR2 YYREEE (reference sequence). The CDR3: CASSLDIAETQYF. CDR3 sequence (DNA): TGTGCCAGCAGCCTGGACATTGCAGAGACCCAGTACTTC. Together with reference TRBV5-4 and TRBJ2-5, the CDR3 gives the full variable domain: ETGVTQSPTHLIKTRGQQVTLRCSSQSGHNTVSWYQQALGQGPQFIFQYYREEENGRGNFPPRFSGLQFPNYSSELNVNALELDDSALYLCASSLDIAETQYFGPGTRLLVL.